This T cell receptor beta chain was sequenced during a study of regulatory T cells in long-lasting Graves disease. Study results and limitations: What was studied was peripheral blood only, and not thyroid tissue.

CDR1 is LGHDT and CDR2 is YNNKEL in the germline V gene (reference sequence). CDR3 length: 16 amino acids. With V trimmed by 4 bases and J by 0 bases, 8 bases remained unmatched. Construction of TCR beta libraries relied on iRepertoire HTBI primers and on Arm-PCR targeting CDR3 regions. TCRdb used MiXCR to reprocess the multiplex PCR reads, holding one entry per CDR3 protein. The sample carries roughly 500,000 distinct CDR3 sequences, roughly 13% recorded once. Time point in this sample: newly diagnosed GD, antithyroid drugs for less than 3 months. RNA extracted from PBMCs served as the sequencing template. This clonotype was seen many times. The antigen remains undetermined. A further study also used this sample, focusing on T cells in Graves' hyperthyroidism and ophthalmopathy. That source reports: Most clonotypes that expanded in the thyroid above 0.001 also showed up in blood.

This rearrangement joins TRBV3-1 to TRBJ2-7, with 8 nucleotides matching TRBD2. The clonotype originates from a man aged 25-40 years with Graves disease. Sequenced material: peripheral blood mononuclear cells (PBMCs), taken at new diagnosis, from a patient treated with antithyroid drugs. The CDR3 sequence: CASSRTSFMVSYEQYF. CDR3 nucleotide sequence: TGTGCCAGCAGCCGGACTAGCTTCATGGTCTCCTACGAGCAGTACTTC.